The 24 T cell receptor beta chains below all came from one sample that was sequenced in a study of T cells in Graves' hyperthyroidism and ophthalmopathy. Researchers amplified the TCR beta CDR3 regions from RNA transcripts. TCR CDR3 regions were first amplified by RT-PCR with HTBI primers. TCRdb used MiXCR to reprocess the multiplex PCR reads, holding one entry per CDR3 protein. The repertoire consists of fewer than 350,000 distinct CDR3 sequences, with about 21% occurring once and the leading ten covering under 55%. Input material: blood. These receptors all come from a woman between 45 and 65 years old with Graves' hyperthyroidism.

This chain joins TRBV7-3 and TRBJ2-1; 8 nucleotides line up with TRBD2. Germline CDR1 is SGHTA and CDR2 is FQGTGA. After removal of 3 bases from V and 7 bases from J, the junction contained 5 bases not matched to a gene. The CDR3 is 14 amino acids. CDR3: CASSFSGIVNEQFF. The CDR3 coding sequence is TGTGCCAGCAGCTTTAGCGGGATCGTTAATGAGCAGTTCTTC.

This clonotype has ten or more counts. This chain uses TRBV2 with TRBJ2-5, with D perhaps matching TRBD2 (5 bases). CDR1 and CDR2 from the germline V gene are SNHLY and FYNNEI. The V end was cut by 1 base, the J end by 1 base, with 10 bases between. The CDR3 is made up of 15 amino acids. CDR3 residues: CASSEERSPQETQYF. The CDR3 DNA sequence: TGTGCCAGCAGTGAAGAGCGGAGCCCCCAAGAGACCCAGTACTTC.

This clonotype has a count of ten or more. The chain carries TRBV7-8 and TRBJ2-5; TRBD2 aligns across 8 bases. The CDR3 has 17 amino acids. The J segment lost 3 bases and the V segment lost 1 base, leaving 10 bases of the junction unmatched. Germline CDR1 reads SGHVS; CDR2 reads FQNEAQ. CDR3 DNA sequence: TGTGCCAGCAGCTTAGGTCCAGCGGGGGCCCTGGAAGAGACCCAGTACTTC. Its translation is CASSLGPAGALEETQYF. Drawing the rest from reference TRBV7-8 and TRBJ2-5, the complete variable domain is GAGVSQSPRYKVAKRGQDVALRCDPISGHVSLFWYQQALGQGPEFLTYFQNEAQLDKSGLPSDRFFAERPEGSVSTLKIQRTQQEDSAVYLCASSLGPAGALEETQYFGPGTRLLVL.

The chain is built from TRBV12-3 or TRBV12-4 and TRBJ2-1, with D maybe TRBD2 (6 bases). V lost 6 bases to trimming and J lost 6 bases, with 12 bases between them. The CDR3 has 13 residues. The CDR3 DNA reads as TGTGCCAGCAGCAGGAGGGCCGGCAATGAGCAGTTCTTC. Translated: CASSRRAGNEQFF.

This clonotype was seen more than once but under ten times. The chain has TRBV6-1 and TRBJ1-4, with D tentatively TRBD1 (5 bases). The germline V and J ends were trimmed by 8 bases and 0 bases, with 10 bases remaining between them. The CDR3 covers 14 residues. CDR1 is MNHNS and CDR2 is SASEGT in the germline V gene. CDR3 residues: CASRGWATNEKLFF. In DNA form, the CDR3 reads TGTGCCAGCCGGGGGTGGGCAACTAATGAAAAACTGTTTTTT.

This clonotype has ten or more counts. The chain carries TRBV2 and TRBJ2-1; D is perhaps TRBD2 (5 bases). Germline V CDR1 and CDR2: SNHLY, FYNNEI. CDR3 size: 13 residues. V was cut by 5 bases and J by 8 bases, with 13 bases left in between. CDR3 nucleotide sequence: TGTGCCAGCAGTAAGGACCTAGCCGATGAGCAGTTCTTC. It yields the protein CASSKDLADEQFF. Based on the CDR3 plus reference TRBV2 and TRBJ2-1, the full variable domain is EPEVTQTPSHQVTQMGQEVILRCVPISNHLYFYWYRQILGQKVEFLVSFYNNEISEKSEIFDDQFSVERPDGSNFTLKIRSTKLEDSAMYFCASSKDLADEQFFGPGTRLTVL.

In this sample, this clonotype turned up many times. J is TRBJ1-1 and V is TRBV3-1; D possibly corresponds to TRBD1 (6 bases). Per the germline V gene, CDR1 is LGHDT and CDR2 is YNNKEL (reference sequence). The V end was cut by 6 bases, the J end by 6 bases, with 14 bases between. This CDR3 comprises 13 residues. The CDR3 loop reads CASRGGGNSEAFF. CDR3 nucleotides: TGTGCCAGCAGAGGGGGGGGGAATTCTGAAGCTTTCTTT. Supplemented by reference TRBV3-1 and TRBJ1-1, the full variable domain reads DTAVSQTPKYLVTQMGNDKSIKCEQNLGHDTMYWYKQDSKKFLKIMFSYNNKELIINETVPNRFSPKSPDKAHLNLHINSLELGDSAVYFCASRGGGNSEAFFGQGTRLTVV.

The sample holds many counts of this clonotype. This chain uses TRBV2 with TRBJ2-7; D unclear. The CDR3 consists of 13 residues. Germline CDR1 is SNHLY and CDR2 is FYNNEI. V lost 2 bases to trimming and J lost 6 bases, with 11 bases between them. As DNA, the CDR3 is TGTGCCAGCAGTGAAAGATCCATAAGCGAGCAGTACTTC. It yields the protein CASSERSISEQYF.

Notes on this clonotype: This may come from a read error, since a much larger clone is one base off. The chain uses TRBV6-1 and TRBJ2-5; D might be TRBD2 (7 bases). The V end lost 2 bases, the J end lost 6 bases, and 22 bases lay between the germline ends. The CDR3 totals 17 residues. CDR1 and CDR2 from the germline V gene are MNHNS and SASEGT. CDR3 region: CASSEREVGGGLKTQYF. The CDR3, as DNA: TGTGCCAGCAGTGAAAGGGAAGTAGGGGGGGGTCTTAAGACCCAGTACTTC.

Concerning this clonotype: This could be a read error, since a much larger clone is one nucleotide away. J is TRBJ2-1 and V is TRBV6-1; 10 bases agree with TRBD1. V lost 7 bases to trimming and J lost 10 bases; unmatched junction nucleotides: 7. Germline values: CDR1 MNHNS, CDR2 SASEGT. The CDR3 covers 13 residues. The CDR3 DNA follows: TGTGCCAGCAAGGACAGGGGGGGTGGCGAGCAGTTCTTC. Translation: CASKDRGGGEQFF.

The rearrangement uses TRBV5-1 and TRBJ2-7; 9 nucleotides align to TRBD2. Trimming removed 0 bases from V and 4 bases from J; junction bases left unmatched: 5. This CDR3 has 15 residues. Germline lookup yields CDR1 SGHRS and CDR2 YFSETQ. This CDR3 reads CASSLGASGIYEQYF. The CDR3 DNA follows: TGCGCCAGCAGCTTGGGAGCTAGCGGGATATACGAGCAGTACTTC.

The chain links TRBV5-5 to TRBJ2-2; TRBD2 matches 7 bases. J gave up 2 bases and V 5 bases, and 3 bases lay outside the gene matches. The CDR3 has 14 residues. Germline V lookup: CDR1 SGHKS, CDR2 YYEKEE (reference sequence). The CDR3 here is CASRKRDNTGELFF. The CDR3 region has the DNA TGTGCCAGCAGGAAGCGGGACAACACCGGGGAGCTGTTTTTT. Together with reference TRBV5-5 and TRBJ2-2, the CDR3 gives the full variable domain: DAGVTQSPTHLIKTRGQQVTLRCSPISGHKSVSWYQQVLGQGPQFIFQYYEKEERGRGNFPDRFSARQFPNYSSELNVNALLLGDSALYLCASRKRDNTGELFFGEGSRLTVL.

The J gene is TRBJ1-3, the V gene TRBV5-1, with D unresolved. The CDR3 spans 15 residues. Germline V gene lookup returns CDR1 SGHRS and CDR2 YFSETQ. The V and J ends lost 4 bases and 2 bases respectively, with 13 bases between them. This CDR3 is CASSQVANPGNTIYF. The DNA of the CDR3 is TGCGCCAGCAGCCAAGTAGCAAACCCTGGAAACACCATATATTTT.

This clonotype appeared many times. The chain links TRBV2 to TRBJ1-1; D not certain. Germline values: CDR1 SNHLY, CDR2 FYNNEI. The CDR3 runs 15 residues. Trimming shortened V by 2 bases and J by 0 bases, and 10 bases separated the two germline ends. CDR3 residues: CASSEWRAMNTEAFF. The DNA of the CDR3 is TGTGCCAGCAGTGAATGGAGAGCAATGAACACTGAAGCTTTCTTT.

This clonotype has ten or more counts. J is TRBJ2-1 and V is TRBV7-3; possible D gene TRBD2, 6 bases. The V end lost 1 base, the J end lost 7 bases, and 11 bases lay between the germline ends. Germline lookup yields CDR1 SGHTA and CDR2 FQGTGA. This CDR3 has 14 residues. The CDR3 protein is CASSLMGGGNEQFF. The CDR3 nucleotides are TGTGCCAGCAGCTTAATGGGTGGGGGGAATGAGCAGTTCTTC.

The chain employs TRBV27 and TRBJ1-1; D unclear. This CDR3 is built from 13 residues. V dropped 3 bases and J dropped 6 bases, with 11 bases sitting between them. Germline V CDR1 and CDR2: MNHEY, SMNVEV (reference sequence). In nucleotides, the CDR3 is TGTGCCAGCAGTTTGGCCCTGCGAGCTGAAGCTTTCTTT. Residues: CASSLALRAEAFF.

This clonotype was observed at least ten times. CDR3 coding DNA: TGCGCCAGCAGCTGGGACACTACCTACGAGCAGTACTTC. It encodes CASSWDTTYEQYF. The chain is built from TRBV5-1 and TRBJ2-7; possible D gene TRBD1, 6 bases. The CDR3 is 13 amino acids. V gave up 3 bases and J gave up 2 bases, with 9 bases separating them. Germline-derived CDR1 and CDR2 are SGHRS and YFSETQ.

This clonotype has only a few counts. The chain has TRBV11-3 and TRBJ2-7, with D maybe TRBD1 (6 bases). V lost 3 bases to trimming and J lost 1 base, with 13 bases between them. The germline CDR1 and CDR2 sequences are SGHNT and YENEEA. The CDR3 has 15 residues. DNA for the CDR3: TGTGCCAGCAGCTTCCCTAGACAGGCTTCCTACGAGCAGTACTTC. It codes for CASSFPRQASYEQYF.

This clonotype was detected ten times or more. The V gene is TRBV29-1, the J gene TRBJ1-4, with a tentative D call TRBD1 (6 bases). This CDR3 contains 15 residues. Deletions cut 7 bases from V and 7 bases from J, with 22 bases between. The germline V gene encodes CDR1 SQVTM and CDR2 ANQGSEA. For the CDR3, the DNA is TGCAGCGCCGCCCGGAGGGGGAGAGGGATTGAAAAACTGTTTTTT. This translates into CSAARRGRGIEKLFF.

Here the CDR3 reads CASSYYGGRTDTQYF. CDR3 in DNA: TGTGCCAGCAGTTACTACGGGGGGCGCACAGATACGCAGTATTTT. The chain employs TRBV6-6 and TRBJ2-3; possible D gene TRBD2, 7 bases. The CDR3 has 15 amino acids. Deletions cut 1 base from V and 1 base from J, with 9 bases between. Germline lookup yields CDR1 MNHNY and CDR2 SVGAGI (reference sequence).

Many counts were recorded for this clonotype. The chain joins TRBV10-3 to TRBJ1-2; 7 nucleotides align to TRBD1. V was pared by 6 bases and J by 3 bases, with 16 bases of the junction left unmatched. The CDR3 sequence is 17 residues long. The V gene's germline CDR1 is ENHRY and CDR2 SYGVKD. CDR3 DNA sequence: TGTGCCATCAGCCCGCTTACCCCGACAGGGCGTGACTATGGCTACACCTTC. Translating gives CAISPLTPTGRDYGYTF.

The CDR3 nucleotides read TGTGCCAGTACCCCCGCAGAGAATTCACCCCTCCACTTT. This codes for CASTPAENSPLHF. The genes are TRBV19 and TRBJ1-6; D not certain. CDR1 is LNHDA and CDR2 is SQIVND in the germline V gene (reference sequence). Trimming removed 7 bases at V and 7 bases at J, with 11 bases between. The CDR3 is 13 amino acids.

V is TRBV15 and J is TRBJ2-1; D assignment may be TRBD1 or TRBD2 (5 bases each). The V end lost 1 base, the J end lost 7 bases, and 14 bases lay between the germline ends. The CDR3 is 15 amino acids. Germline CDR1 is LNHNV and CDR2 is YYDKDF (reference sequence). CDR3 sequence: CATSRAKTGQNEQFF. CDR3 DNA: TGTGCCACCAGCAGAGCCAAAACGGGGCAAAATGAGCAGTTCTTC.

In its sample, this clonotype was seen many times. The chain recombines TRBV27 with TRBJ2-4; D is possibly TRBD1 (5 bases). Deletions cut 5 bases from V and 0 bases from J, with 8 bases between. Germline V gene data show CDR1 as MNHEY and CDR2 as SMNVEV (reference sequence). This CDR3 contains 14 residues. In DNA, the CDR3 is TGTGCCAGCAGTCCCCAGGGAGCCAAAAACATTCAGTACTTC. Translation: CASSPQGAKNIQYF.